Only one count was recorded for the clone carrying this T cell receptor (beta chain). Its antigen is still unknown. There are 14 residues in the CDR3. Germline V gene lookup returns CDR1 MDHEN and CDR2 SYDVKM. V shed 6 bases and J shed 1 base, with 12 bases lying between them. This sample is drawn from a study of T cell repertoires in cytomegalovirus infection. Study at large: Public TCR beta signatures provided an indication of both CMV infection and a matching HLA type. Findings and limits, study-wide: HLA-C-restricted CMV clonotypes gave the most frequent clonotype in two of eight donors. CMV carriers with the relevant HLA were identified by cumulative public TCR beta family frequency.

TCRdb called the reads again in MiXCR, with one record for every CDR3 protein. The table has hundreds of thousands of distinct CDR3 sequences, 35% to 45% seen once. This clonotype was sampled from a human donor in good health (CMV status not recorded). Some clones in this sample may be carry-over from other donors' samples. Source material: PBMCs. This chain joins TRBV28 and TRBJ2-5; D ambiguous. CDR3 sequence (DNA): TGTGCCAGCAGCTCAGACAAGCCCCAAGAGACCCAGTACTTC. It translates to CASSSDKPQETQYF.